This T cell receptor (beta chain) originates from a study of radiation and T cells in renal cell carcinoma. This clone showed up just once. Its antigen is still unknown. As to time point: baseline pretreatment blood. The treatment here: 15 Gy SBRT to primary tumor, nephrectomy 4 weeks later. Study-wide results and caveats: In blood, top tumor clones expanded by 2 weeks, shrinking by 4.

The CDR3 sequence is 12 residues long. Trimming took 5 bases from V and 2 from J, leaving 8 bases between them. CDR1 and CDR2 (germline): SGHRS, YFSETQ. Assay: immunoSEQ multiplex PCR; the TCRdb copy retains only in-frame clones and omits some. The table has about 130,000 clones, approximately 90% seen once; the top ten hold 12%. The chain couples TRBV5-1 to TRBJ2-7; the D gene could be TRBD1 or TRBD2 (5 bases each). The sequencing used blood, collected from a patient whose treatment included radiotherapy and nephrectomy. The receptor was derived from a woman aged 45 to 65 with renal cell carcinoma. In DNA form, the CDR3 reads TGCGCCAGCAGTAGGGACCCCTACGAGCAGTACTTC. It translates to CASSRDPYEQYF.